The source of this T cell receptor beta chain is a study of T cell repertoires in ileal Crohn's disease. Background on the study: At surgery, about 38% of patients smoked, with median disease duration 7.9 years. From the surgical specimen's inflamed ileum, biopsies were taken as M0. Overall study findings and caveats: Compared with non-smokers, active smokers at surgery showed more clonal expansions.

Time point: inflamed ileum from the surgical specimen. Included were adult ileal or ileocolonic Crohn's patients indicated for ileocolonic resection. A word on this clone: The antigen is not known.

Per germline, CDR1 MDHEN and CDR2 SYDVKM. Trimming removed 2 bases from V and 9 bases from J, with 12 bases in between. The CDR3 runs 13 residues. Generated by immunoSEQ multiplex PCR, the TCRdb table keeps only in-frame clones and is missing some. The table shows roughly 15,000 clones, with 60% to 85% occurring only once. The origin of this receptor is an adult with Crohn's disease. This chain joins TRBV28 and TRBJ2-3, with D possibly matching TRBD2 (5 bases). The material sequenced was ileal tissue. The CDR3 reads CASSLILENTQYF. For the CDR3, the DNA is TGTGCCAGCAGTTTAATACTAGAGAACACGCAGTATTTT.